This TCR beta chain was captured in a study of cytomegalovirus exposure and HLA in healthy donors (dated by TCRdb to 2016 to 2017). Regarding the study in general: According to an earlier analysis of a few hundred of the donors, about 179 million T cells yielded some 110 million unique TCR beta sequences and more than 250 Gb of sequence data. The study aimed to test whether signatures of past pathogen exposure could be identified by cataloging public T cell receptors. An early release covering around 630 HLA-typed donors comprised 250 to 350 gigabases of sequencing data and around 80 million unique TCR sequences. Across around 400 genotyped donors of the cohort, an average of about 220,000 unique TCR beta nucleotide sequences per donor were sequenced, and approximately 19% of those sequences were non-productive. Class I and class II HLA loci were covered by the typing at four-digit resolution. In an earlier analysis of 587 of the donors, high-throughput TCR beta sequencing was used to judge whether each TCR beta V gene segment behaved as functional or pseudogenic. Rather than drawing on any new phenotypic data, the later analysis identified candidate immune exposures from TCR beta sequences and the way those sequences occurred across donors. The genetic ancestry cluster associated with self-reported Caucasian donors included 80% to 90% of the roughly 400 genotyped donors. Genome-wide SNP genotypes for about 65% of the roughly 700 donors were used in a later genetic analysis, which treated that subset as a discovery cohort. In addition to the first cohort of 650 to 800 subjects, a separate validation cohort of approximately 130 different subjects was used. All discovery cohort repertoires had been generated on a single sequencing platform. The T cell repertoires of under 700 subjects were profiled by immunosequencing and related to cytomegalovirus serostatus. Typing coverage differed by locus: A, B, C, DRB1 and DQB1 were typed in about 620-630 donors, DQA1 in about 510, DPA1 in approximately 600, and DPB1 in 472. To predict cytomegalovirus infection status, the study combined high-throughput TCR immunosequencing, statistical association of individual TCRs with disease status, and machine learning. Four to six DR-DQ haplotypes were handled as single units for association and clustering, since linkage in the cohort was strong. Donor age, sex, ethnicity and CMV serostatus were compiled together with the repertoire data. To study patterns of TCR occurrence, a later analysis re-analyzed previously published TCR beta repertoires from 550 to 800 donors and added high-resolution HLA genotyping.

The study at large found these results: Correlated functional status among segregating V segments might reflect linkage disequilibrium, but an unknown experimental factor could not be ruled out. Broadly in line with IMGT annotations, most TCR beta V segments showed up in productive rearrangements about 87% or about 30% of the time in an earlier analysis of around 550 of the donors. The 87-base-pair reads could not distinguish some IMGT-functional V segments, including TRBV6-2 and TRBV6-3, so those segments were excluded. A group of highly shared sequence variants was considered likely to be a technical artifact of the sequencing pipeline. A further reported finding was that TCR beta sequences accurately predicted the HLA-A and HLA-B alleles for most subjects in the first cohort. The authors suggested that the approach could potentially be extended to other disease states and immunological phenotypes. The cohort was sequenced for TCR beta chains only, and without alpha or paired-chain data the features that could be detected were limited. In vitro tests confirmed that three of the cytomegalovirus-associated TCR beta chains recognize cytomegalovirus antigens. A later analysis found that most CMV-associated TCR beta chains appeared HLA-restricted, with HLA associations seemingly driven largely by CMV exposure. Because HLA typing was unavailable for some donors at each locus, only the typed subset was used in association tests. The study listed 164 TCR beta chains as associated with cytomegalovirus. A later analysis found that TCR association rates varied across HLA loci, with DRB1 alleles showing the most associated TCRs and HLA-C alleles the fewest. According to a later analysis, parvovirus B19, influenza, CMV and Epstein-Barr virus appeared linked to several top co-occurrence clusters. While some public TCRs were present in many individuals, most TCR sequences turned up only very rarely across donors. Because counts were too low, some 17 rarely observed V segments, including chromosome 9 orphons, were left out of the earlier analysis of over 550 of the donors. Cytomegalovirus status was reported to be diagnosed by the classifier with high specificity and sensitivity in both the original and validation cohorts. In a later analysis, about 16,000 TCR beta sequences were associated with specific HLA alleles at a false discovery rate of 0.05. When HLA alleles, especially DR and DQ, strongly co-occurred, TCR associations were difficult to assign to individual alleles. For the cohort, immune exposure information was limited to CMV serostatus. V-gene and J-gene trimming of TCR beta chains was associated with a missense DCLRE1C variant in a later genetic analysis, and the association was replicated in an independent cohort. Compared with equally common non-associated chains, HLA-associated TCR beta chains in a later analysis were more clonally expanded and had lower generation probabilities. Sequencing depth was assumed to be roughly uniform across donors in the presence/absence analyses, though that assumption may not hold. Compared with the 666-donor mean, donors in an Asian-associated ancestry cluster had fewer N-insertions in productive TCRs, according to a later genetic analysis.

The method behind the library was the immunoSEQ multiplex PCR assay. For the multiplex PCR, a mixture combining 60 forward primers for TCR Vbeta segments and 13 reverse primers for TCR Jbeta segments was used. Amplification of the CDR3 region of rearranged TCR beta genes was performed with a multiplex PCR assay on genomic DNA. The amplified TCR beta libraries were sequenced on the Illumina HiSeq System as 87-base-pair reads. In the paper's pipeline: In a later analysis, tens of millions of unique TCR beta chains were counted across the 666 repertoires, and roughly 10 million of these chains were shared by at least two donors. Raw reads were error-corrected and collapsed into unique sequences by a nearest-neighbor algorithm in which closely related sequences were merged to remove PCR and sequencing errors. Alignment of CDR3 sequences to IMGT reference sequences was used to assign V, D and J gene segments. Each retained sequence needed at least a six-nucleotide match to both a V gene segment and a J gene segment. Rearrangements were called productive when the CDR3 lacked stop codons and stayed in frame with V and J; all others were non-productive. Following IMGT convention, CDR3 was defined as the stretch from the second conserved V-encoded cysteine up to the conserved J-encoded phenylalanine. The earlier analysis of 500 to 600 of the donors excluded sequences that lacked an unambiguous match to a single V gene segment. An earlier analysis of fewer than 650 of the donors classified V segments as functional when productive rearrangements were above 56.7% and as segregating when the standard deviation between donors was above 5%. A statistical classification framework was developed to diagnose cytomegalovirus status using the catalog of TCR beta chain sequences. In a later analysis, TCR nucleotide sequences were compared against IMGT/GENE-DB human TR gene sequences so that V and J genes could be assigned. The TCRdist pipeline was used in a later analysis to assign CDR3 sequences and most-parsimonious VDJ recombination scenarios. In a later analysis, each TCR beta chain was defined by its CDR3 amino acid sequence together with its V-gene family, and reads without a unique V-gene family were excluded. As a way to deal with suspected cross-contamination and a sequencing artifact, a later analysis dropped roughly 600 nucleotide sequences that were highly shared and had low generation probability. For each public chain, a later analysis derived a clonal expansion index from normalized ranks of inferred template counts within each repertoire. A later analysis computed generation probabilities with a VDJ recombination model fitted to out-of-frame rearrangements, and checked the results against IGoR. In a later analysis, hypergeometric tests were used to score TCR-TCR, TCR-HLA and TCR-CMV co-occurrence, with a repertoire-size bias correction applied to TCR pairs. False discovery rates were estimated in a later analysis by permuting HLA or CMV assignments 20 times. A later analysis grouped co-occurring TCRs with DBSCAN, adding TCRdist sequence similarity when clustering within HLA-allele-positive subsets. Repertoires with fewer than 30,000 or more than 120,000 public chains, plus five repertoires with anomalous nucleotide sharing, were excluded from co-occurrence clustering. The source is immuneACCESS, and TCRdb retained only in-frame sequences with V and J called. Part of the clones is not carried over; for the studies checked, unresolved V genes explain less than half of this, and the remainder is unexplained. Clone size and V and J calls were adopted from that table, with D and trimming inferred from the DNA. The sample table lists more than 150,000 clones, roughly 80% of them with a count of one. The ten largest make up about 1.6% of the sample.

Per the germline V gene, SQVTM is the CDR1 and ANQGSEA is the CDR2. Measured from the cysteine to the phenylalanine, the CDR3 is 12 residues long. The kept DNA is CDR3 alone, 36 bases in frame from the first base. Trimming removed 4 bases from V and 6 bases from J, leaving 9 bases between the germline ends. The cohort was made up of 500 to 850 healthy bone marrow donors. All cohort members were sampled while nominally healthy, although unrecorded immune exposures were likely present. The donor was CMV seronegative and was included in the group of about 350 seronegative cohort members. A peripheral blood sample was collected from each donor, and TCR beta sequencing was performed on peripheral blood mononuclear cells. The Qiagen DNeasy Blood Extraction Kit was used to extract genomic DNA from the blood cell samples. Comment on this clone: Its antigen is unknown. Base qualities are missing; no much larger clone stands one base away.

This chain is built from TRBV29-1 and TRBJ2-2; TRBD2 is perhaps the D gene, given 6 matching bases. This TCR was recovered from a man between 35 and 55 years old in good health and CMV-seronegative. Source material: PBMCs. The bases are TGCAGCGTTGGAGGAGGGGCCGGGGAGCTGTTTTTT. Its translation reads: CSVGGGAGELFF.